This TCR beta chain appears in the sequencing data of a study of cytomegalovirus exposure and HLA in healthy donors. Findings of the study overall: While the bulk of TCR sequences proved rare, some public TCRs turned up in many donors. In a later analysis, TCR association rates varied by HLA locus: DRB1 most, HLA-C fewest. Analyses of presence/absence relied on an assumption of roughly uniform sequencing depth across donors. Immune exposure was documented only through CMV serostatus.

The germline V gene has CDR1 SGHNT and CDR2 YYREEE (reference sequence). The V segment lost 1 base and the J segment 7 bases; nucleotides outside the gene matches: 9. The CDR3 runs 15 residues. With respect to this clone: Its antigen is as yet unknown.

Primers: 60 Vbeta forward and 13 Jbeta reverse. TCRdb keeps only in-frame clones here, not all; method: immunoSEQ multiplex PCR. The sample has about 160,000 clones; roughly 71% are singletons. The V call is TRBV5-4, the J call TRBJ1-2, with TRBD1 identical over 8 bases. Sample: PBMCs. The sequence was collected from a woman between 45 and 65 years old in good health and CMV-seropositive. The CDR3 loop is CASSLLGQVVGGYTF. CDR3 in DNA: TGTGCCAGCAGCTTGTTGGGACAGGTAGTGGGTGGCTACACCTTC. The variable domain in full, completed from reference TRBV5-4 and TRBJ1-2, reads ETGVTQSPTHLIKTRGQQVTLRCSSQSGHNTVSWYQQALGQGPQFIFQYYREEENGRGNFPPRFSGLQFPNYSSELNVNALELDDSALYLCASSLLGQVVGGYTFGSGTRLTVV.